The clone carrying this TCR beta chain has just a few counts. What it binds is not known. Of the isolated RNA, all was reverse transcribed, and so the sequenced material was expressed TCRB transcripts. Clones were read by immunoSEQ multiplex PCR, and TCRdb kept only the in-frame ones, dropping some. The repertoire holds hundreds of thousands of clones, with approximately 28% as singletons. The V end lost 4 bases, the J end lost 0 bases, and 12 bases lay between the germline ends. The CDR3 covers 14 residues. The germline V gene has CDR1 SQVTM and CDR2 ANQGSEA. The sample is drawn from a study of beta chain features in type 1 diabetes. Study conclusions and caveats: In comparison with healthy donors, patients had naive, central memory and Treg TCRB repertoires that appeared more similar.

The source is a man between 18 and 29 years old in good health. The sample consisted of naive CD4+ T cells from blood. This chain joins TRBV29-1 and TRBJ1-1; D perhaps matches TRBD1 (5 bases). CDR3 nucleotides: TGCAGCGTTGGCCTTGGGGGGATGAACACTGAAGCTTTCTTT. It is translated as CSVGLGGMNTEAFF.